This entry lists 16 T cell receptor beta chains sequenced from one sample in a study of Ad26.COV2.S vaccination and SARS-CoV-2 variants. The table came from immunoSEQ multiplex PCR; TCRdb's copy has only in-frame clones and leaves some out. The data show some 340,000 clones, about 86% seen once. Stated treatment: about 20 received Ad26.COV2.S at low or high dose, single or two shots; 5 received placebo; per-sample allocation not given. Day 63 following the first vaccine or placebo injection was when the samples were taken. The sequencing here drew on peripheral blood, taken in a trial of Ad26.COV2.S vaccine versus placebo. All receptors derive from a person between 18 and 65 years old who received the Ad26.COV2.S COVID-19 vaccine or a placebo.

V usage is TRBV6-2 or TRBV6-3 and J usage is TRBJ1-5, with TRBD1 as a possible D gene (6 bases). The CDR3 spans 15 residues. Germline CDR1 is MNHEY and CDR2 is SVGEGT. V was cut by 1 base and J by 3 bases, with 10 bases left in between. The CDR3 bases are TGTGCCAGCAGTTACTGGGACACTATCAATCAGCCCCAGCATTTT. Protein: CASSYWDTINQPQHF.

The rearrangement links TRBV5-1 to TRBJ2-1, with D perhaps matching TRBD1 or TRBD2 (6 bases each). This CDR3 region has 15 residues. Germline-derived CDR1 and CDR2 are SGHRS and YFSETQ. The germline V and J ends were trimmed by 3 bases and 6 bases, with 16 bases remaining between them. The CDR3 region has the DNA TGCGCCAGCAGCTCACAGGGCCTCGGGGGCAATGAGCAGTTCTTC. Translation gives CASSSQGLGGNEQFF.

This sequence joins TRBV5-1 and TRBJ2-7, with D possibly TRBD1 on 6 matching bases. Between the trimmed V and J ends, which lost 2 bases and 7 bases, there was a span of 13 bases. CDR3 size: 13 residues. The germline gives CDR1 SGHRS, CDR2 YFSETQ. CDR3 sequence reads: CASSLLQGIEQYF. CDR3 bases: TGCGCCAGCAGCTTACTACAGGGTATAGAGCAGTACTTC.

This clone was seen more than once but under ten times. The chain has TRBV5-1 and TRBJ1-2; no reliable D call. Trimming shortened V by 0 bases and J by 8 bases, and 11 bases separated the two germline ends. Germline-derived CDR1 and CDR2 are SGHRS and YFSETQ. There are 13 residues in the CDR3. The CDR3 loop reads CASSLVGRLGYTF. CDR3 DNA sequence: TGCGCCAGCAGCTTGGTAGGGCGGCTGGGCTACACCTTC.

This chain joins TRBV10-3 and TRBJ2-5, with D perhaps matching TRBD1 (6 bases). Looked up from germline, CDR1 is ENHRY and CDR2 is SYGVKD. The CDR3 spans 13 residues. Trimming took 3 bases from V and 5 from J, leaving 10 bases between them. The CDR3 loop is CAISDRGSETQYF. The CDR3 DNA sequence: TGTGCCATCAGTGACAGGGGATCGGAGACCCAGTACTTC.

The CDR3 DNA is TGTGCCAGCAGCCGAGACAGGAACACCGGGGAGCTGTTTTTT. Encoded protein: CASSRDRNTGELFF. The chain employs TRBV3-1 (or the pseudogene TRBV3-2) and TRBJ2-2; D possibly corresponds to TRBD1 (5 bases). Germline V CDR1 and CDR2: LGHDT, YNNKEL (reference sequence). CDR3 size: 14 residues. Trimming took off 4 bases at V and 1 base at J, with 7 bases between the two ends.

The DNA of the CDR3 is TGCGCCAGCAGCCGTACGACAGGGGTGGAGACCGGGGAGCTGTTTTTT. Translating gives CASSRTTGVETGELFF. This chain joins TRBV5-1 and TRBJ2-2, with 8 bases aligning to TRBD1. This CDR3 has 16 residues. The germline CDR1 and CDR2 sequences are SGHRS and YFSETQ. Unmatched junction bases numbered 10, after V lost 4 bases and J lost 5 bases.

The DNA of the CDR3 is TGTGCCAGCAGTTACCATGGCTCTGGAAACACCATATATTTT. Residues: CASSYHGSGNTIYF. The J gene is TRBJ1-3, the V gene TRBV6-7; D unresolved. TRBV6-7 is noted as an ORF with a role that remains uncertain. V was trimmed by 2 bases and J by 0 bases, leaving 5 bases between them. The CDR3 loop spans 14 amino acids.

This chain joins TRBV7-9 and TRBJ2-5, with no clear D. The CDR3 is 14 residues long. Deletions cut 4 bases from V and 1 base from J, with 10 bases between. Germline lookup yields CDR1 SEHNR and CDR2 FQNEAQ (reference sequence). CDR3 DNA: TGTGCCAGCAGCTCGCACAGTAGCCAAGAGACCCAGTACTTC. Amino acid sequence: CASSSHSSQETQYF.

The chain links TRBV12-5 to TRBJ2-7, with D unresolved. The CDR3 runs to 13 residues. The germline V gene has CDR1 LGHNT and CDR2 FRNRAP. V gave up 5 bases and J gave up 6 bases, with 14 bases separating them. CDR3 residues: CASGVGVPGEQYF. The CDR3, as DNA: TGTGCTAGTGGTGTTGGGGTTCCGGGCGAGCAGTACTTC.

The chain recombines TRBV15 with TRBJ1-2; no clear D. The germline V gene encodes CDR1 LNHNV and CDR2 YYDKDF (reference sequence). CDR3 length: 15 amino acids. Trimming shortened V by 4 bases and J by 0 bases, and 12 bases separated the two germline ends. CDR3 in amino acids: CATSTPWAANYGYTF. DNA of the CDR3: TGTGCCACCAGCACCCCCTGGGCCGCTAACTATGGCTACACCTTC.

The V and J genes are TRBV28 and TRBJ1-2; perhaps TRBD1 as D (5 bases). V was shortened by 3 bases and J by 7 bases, with 15 bases between the two germline ends. Germline V gene lookup returns CDR1 MDHEN and CDR2 SYDVKM. The length of the CDR3 is 14 residues. The CDR3: CASSFSGSMGGYTF. DNA of the CDR3: TGTGCCAGCAGTTTCTCAGGGTCGATGGGTGGCTACACCTTC.

This clone was observed a handful of times. The chain recombines TRBV12-3 or TRBV12-4 with TRBJ1-2; D is undetermined. Trimming removed 2 bases at V and 3 bases at J, with 4 bases between. CDR3 length equals 12 residues. The CDR3 here is CASSLRDYGYTF. The CDR3 DNA sequence: TGTGCCAGCAGTTTAAGGGACTATGGCTACACCTTC.

The V gene is TRBV5-1, the J gene TRBJ2-3, with a tentative D call TRBD2 (7 bases). Germline V gives CDR1 SGHRS, CDR2 YFSETQ. There are 14 residues in the CDR3. Trimming took 0 bases from V and 6 from J, leaving 11 bases between them. The CDR3 DNA reads as TGCGCCAGCAGCTTGGTTGGGGGGGCGGATACGCAGTATTTT. Translated, it gives CASSLVGGADTQYF.

J is TRBJ1-1 and V is TRBV2, with D perhaps TRBD1 (5 bases). The V gene's germline CDR1 is SNHLY and CDR2 FYNNEI. V was shortened by 8 bases and J by 3 bases, with 13 bases between the two germline ends. This CDR3 region has 13 residues. The CDR3 sequence: CASRPTRDTEAFF. The CDR3 nucleotides read TGTGCCAGCCGACCCACCAGGGACACTGAAGCTTTCTTT.

The rearrangement links TRBV2 to TRBJ1-5, with 7 bases lining up with TRBD1. The CDR3 is made up of 18 amino acids. Per germline, CDR1 SNHLY and CDR2 FYNNEI. The ends lost 5 bases at V and 2 bases at J; junction bases unmatched: 15. The CDR3 spells CASSLGAGGSIGNQPQHF. The CDR3 DNA is TGTGCCAGCAGTTTGGGGGCAGGGGGTAGTATAGGCAATCAGCCCCAGCATTTT.